This TCR beta chain was sequenced in a study of OX40 agonist ivuxolimab in advanced cancers. Drawing of blood for sampling happened at baseline, at cycle 4 day 1, and at cycle 7 day 1. This table comes from immunoSEQ multiplex PCR, and its TCRdb copy is limited to in-frame clones, with some not included. The repertoire includes just over 90,000 clones, more than 85% of them detected once, and around 3.3% sits in the top ten. This clone was counted only a few times. This CDR3 spans 14 amino acids. Germline-derived CDR1 and CDR2 are MGHRA and YSYEKL. Trimming removed 0 bases at V and 3 bases at J, with 8 bases between.

The material was CD4+ or CD8+ T cells sorted from blood, obtained in a trial of the OX40 agonist ivuxolimab. The chain recombines TRBV4-1 with TRBJ1-2, with D unresolved. The receptor was isolated from an adult with an advanced solid tumor such as melanoma, head and neck, liver or kidney cancer. This chain's CDR3 is CASSQDRDHYGYTF. Here the CDR3 DNA reads TGCGCCAGCAGCCAAGATCGGGATCACTATGGCTACACCTTC.